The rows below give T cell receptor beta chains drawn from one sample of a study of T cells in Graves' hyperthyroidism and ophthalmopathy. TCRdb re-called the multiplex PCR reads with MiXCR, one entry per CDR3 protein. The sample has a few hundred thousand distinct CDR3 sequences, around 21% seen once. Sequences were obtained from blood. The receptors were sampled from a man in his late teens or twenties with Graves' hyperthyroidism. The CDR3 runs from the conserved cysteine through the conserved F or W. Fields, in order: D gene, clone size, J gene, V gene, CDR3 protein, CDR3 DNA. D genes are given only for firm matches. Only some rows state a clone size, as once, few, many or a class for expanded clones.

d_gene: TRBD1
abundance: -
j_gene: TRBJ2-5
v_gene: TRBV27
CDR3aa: CASRDRGGRETQYF
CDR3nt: TGTGCCAGCAGAGACAGGGGGGGTCGGGAGACCCAGTACTTC

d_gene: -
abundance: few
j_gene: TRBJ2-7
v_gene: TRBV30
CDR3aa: CAWSPREEFEQYF
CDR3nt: TGTGCCTGGAGTCCTCGGGAAGAATTCGAGCAGTACTTC

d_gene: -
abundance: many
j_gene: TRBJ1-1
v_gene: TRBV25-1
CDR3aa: CASSPAEGGSTEAFF
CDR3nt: TGTGCCAGCAGCCCCGCAGAGGGAGGCAGCACTGAAGCTTTCTTT

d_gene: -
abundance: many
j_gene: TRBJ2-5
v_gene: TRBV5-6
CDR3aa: CASSFREETQYF
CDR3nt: TGTGCCAGCAGCTTTCGGGAAGAGACCCAGTACTTC

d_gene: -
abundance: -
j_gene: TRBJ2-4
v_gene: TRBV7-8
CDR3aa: CASSLSGAGEQNIQYF
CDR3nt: TGTGCCAGCAGCTTATCAGGGGCAGGGGAACAAAACATTCAGTACTTC

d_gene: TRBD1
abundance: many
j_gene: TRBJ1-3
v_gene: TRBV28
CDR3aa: CASSFDQRTGPFSGNTIYF
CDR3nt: TGTGCCAGCAGTTTTGATCAACGGACAGGCCCTTTCTCTGGAAACACCATATATTTT

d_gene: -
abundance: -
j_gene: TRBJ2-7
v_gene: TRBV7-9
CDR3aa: CAPLFGISYEQYF
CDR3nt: TGTGCCCCTCTCTTCGGGATCTCCTACGAGCAGTACTTC

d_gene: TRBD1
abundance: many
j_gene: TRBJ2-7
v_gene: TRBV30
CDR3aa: CAWSVDRGYEQYF
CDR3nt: TGTGCCTGGAGTGTGGACAGGGGATACGAGCAGTACTTC

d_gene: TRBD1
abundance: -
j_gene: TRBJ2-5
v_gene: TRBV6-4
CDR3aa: CASSDHQGQGAYQETQYF
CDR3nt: TGTGCCAGCAGTGACCACCAGGGACAGGGGGCGTACCAAGAGACCCAGTACTTC

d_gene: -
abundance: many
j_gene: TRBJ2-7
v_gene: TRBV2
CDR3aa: CASSDSLVRGF
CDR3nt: TGTGCCAGCAGTGACTCCCTGGTTCGAGGATTC

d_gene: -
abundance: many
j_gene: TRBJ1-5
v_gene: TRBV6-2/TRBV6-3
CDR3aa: CASSYSVPESNQPQHF
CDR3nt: TGTGCCAGCAGTTACTCGGTGCCGGAGAGCAATCAGCCCCAGCATTTT

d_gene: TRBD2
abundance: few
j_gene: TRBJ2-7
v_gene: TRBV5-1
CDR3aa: CASSRDYSYEQCF
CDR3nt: TGCGCCAGCAGCCGGGACTATTCCTACGAGCAGTGCTTC

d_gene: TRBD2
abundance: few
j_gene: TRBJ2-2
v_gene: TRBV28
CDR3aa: CAAGGAGELFF
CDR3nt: TGTGCGGCGGGGGGGGCCGGGGAGCTGTTTTTT

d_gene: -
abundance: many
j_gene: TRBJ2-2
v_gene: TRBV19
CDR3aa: CASSIGRGRNRAGELFF
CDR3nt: TGTGCCAGTAGTATAGGAAGGGGCCGAAACCGCGCCGGGGAGCTGTTTTTT

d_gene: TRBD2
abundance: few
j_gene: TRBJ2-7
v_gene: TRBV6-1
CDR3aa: CASSEAGLAGDEQYF
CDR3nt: TGTGCCAGCAGTGAAGCGGGACTAGCGGGCGACGAGCAGTACTTC

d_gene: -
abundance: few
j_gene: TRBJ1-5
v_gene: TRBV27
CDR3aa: CASSLSGGWSNQPQHF
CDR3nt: TGTGCCAGCAGCCTATCCGGGGGCTGGAGCAATCAGCCCCAGCATTTT

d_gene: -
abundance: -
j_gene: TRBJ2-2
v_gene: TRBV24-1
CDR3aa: CATSDSSGPNTGELFF
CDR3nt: TGTGCCACCAGTGATTCCAGCGGGCCGAACACCGGGGAGCTGTTTTTT

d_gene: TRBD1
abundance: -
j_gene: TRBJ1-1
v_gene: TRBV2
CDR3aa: CASRRTGGFTEAFF
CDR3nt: TGTGCCAGCAGGCGGACAGGGGGCTTCACTGAAGCTTTCTTT

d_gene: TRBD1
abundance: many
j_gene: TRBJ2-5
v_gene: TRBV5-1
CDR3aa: CASSLGTGVQETQYF
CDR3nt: TGCGCCAGCAGCTTGGGGACAGGGGTTCAAGAGACCCAGTACTTC

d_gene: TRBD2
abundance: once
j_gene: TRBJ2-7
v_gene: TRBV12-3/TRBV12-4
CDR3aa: CASTRSRLAGGPYEQYF
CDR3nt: TGTGCCAGCACGAGGTCGAGACTAGCGGGGGGGCCATACGAGCAGTACTTC

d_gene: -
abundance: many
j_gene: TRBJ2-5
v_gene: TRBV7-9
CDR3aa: CASSEQGKFGETQYF
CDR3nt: TGTGCCAGCAGCGAACAGGGAAAATTCGGAGAGACCCAGTACTTC

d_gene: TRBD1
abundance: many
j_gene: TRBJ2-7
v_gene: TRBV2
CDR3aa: CASSAPRDRGGYEQYF
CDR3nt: TGTGCCAGCAGTGCCCCGAGGGACAGGGGAGGCTACGAGCAGTACTTC

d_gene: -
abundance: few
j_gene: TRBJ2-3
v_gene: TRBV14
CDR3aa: CASSPRDFTDTQYF
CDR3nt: TGTGCCAGCAGCCCCCGGGACTTCACAGATACGCAGTATTTT

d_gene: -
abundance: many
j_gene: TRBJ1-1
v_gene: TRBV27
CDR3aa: CASSPSATGSTEAFF
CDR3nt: TGTGCCAGCAGTCCCTCGGCCACCGGGAGCACTGAAGCTTTCTTT

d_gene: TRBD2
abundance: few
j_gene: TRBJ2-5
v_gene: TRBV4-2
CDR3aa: CASSQAALTSGGETQYF
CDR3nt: TGTGCCAGCAGCCAGGCCGCCCTGACTAGCGGGGGGGAGACCCAGTACTTC

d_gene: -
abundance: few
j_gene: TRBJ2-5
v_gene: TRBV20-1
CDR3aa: CSAPDRSQETQYF
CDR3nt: TGCAGTGCACCCGACAGATCCCAAGAGACCCAGTACTTC

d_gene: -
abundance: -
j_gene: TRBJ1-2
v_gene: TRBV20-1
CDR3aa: CSASGGQANYGYTF
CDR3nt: TGCAGTGCTAGTGGGGGACAAGCTAACTATGGCTACACCTTC

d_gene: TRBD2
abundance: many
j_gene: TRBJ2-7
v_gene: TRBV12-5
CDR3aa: CASGFGVPQRTSYEQYF
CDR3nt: TGTGCTAGTGGTTTTGGCGTCCCTCAAAGGACTAGCTACGAGCAGTACTTC

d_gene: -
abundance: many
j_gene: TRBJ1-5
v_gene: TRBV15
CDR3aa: CATSMGWNQPQHF
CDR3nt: TGTGCCACCAGCATGGGCTGGAATCAGCCCCAGCATTTT

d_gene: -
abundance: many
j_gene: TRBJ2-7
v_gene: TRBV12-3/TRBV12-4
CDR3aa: CASSWKLYEQYF
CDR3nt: TGTGCCAGCAGTTGGAAGTTATACGAGCAGTACTTC

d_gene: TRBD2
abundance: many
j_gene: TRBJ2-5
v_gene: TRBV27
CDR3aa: CASSLRLGGDGQDQETQYF
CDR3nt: TGTGCCAGCAGTCTCCGTCTGGGAGGGGACGGTCAAGATCAAGAGACCCAGTACTTC

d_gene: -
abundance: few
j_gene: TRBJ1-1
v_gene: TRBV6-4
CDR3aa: CASSGLPRDIYRLMNTEAFF
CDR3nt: TGTGCCAGCTCGGGACTTCCACGGGACATCTATCGACTTATGAACACTGAAGCTTTCTTT

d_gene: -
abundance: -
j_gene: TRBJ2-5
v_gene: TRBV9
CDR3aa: CASSVASKETQYF
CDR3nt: TGTGCCAGCAGCGTGGCCTCAAAAGAGACCCAGTACTTC

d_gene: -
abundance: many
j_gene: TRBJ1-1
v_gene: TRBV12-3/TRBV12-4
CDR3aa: CASSPPGGRDREAFF
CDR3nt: TGTGCCAGCAGTCCGCCCGGGGGCCGGGACCGTGAAGCTTTCTTT

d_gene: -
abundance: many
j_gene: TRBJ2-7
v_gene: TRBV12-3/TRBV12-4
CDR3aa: CASSENRESYEQYF
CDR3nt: TGTGCCAGCAGTGAAAACAGGGAATCCTACGAGCAGTACTTC

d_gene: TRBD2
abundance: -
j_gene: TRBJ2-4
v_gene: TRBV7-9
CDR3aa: CASSPPGRGNIQYF
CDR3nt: TGTGCCAGCAGCCCACCCGGGAGGGGAAACATTCAGTACTTC

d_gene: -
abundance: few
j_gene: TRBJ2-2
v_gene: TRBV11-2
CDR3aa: CASSLDWDTGSGELFF
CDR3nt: TGTGCCAGCAGCTTAGATTGGGATACAGGTTCCGGGGAGCTGTTTTTT

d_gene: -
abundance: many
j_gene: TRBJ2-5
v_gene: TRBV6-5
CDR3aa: CASGSLAGGRETQYF
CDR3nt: TGTGCCAGCGGGAGCCTAGCAGGGGGGCGAGAGACCCAGTACTTC

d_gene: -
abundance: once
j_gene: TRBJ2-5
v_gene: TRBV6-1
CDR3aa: CAAGAGGTQYF
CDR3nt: TGTGCGGCCGGAGCAGGAGGGACCCAGTACTTC

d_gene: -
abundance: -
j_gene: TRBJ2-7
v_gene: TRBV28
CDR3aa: CASSLTGGPTYEQYF
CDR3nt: TGTGCCAGCAGTTTAACGGGGGGCCCTACCTACGAGCAGTACTTC

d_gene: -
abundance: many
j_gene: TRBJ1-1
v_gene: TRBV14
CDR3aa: CASRDRDLNTEAFF
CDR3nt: TGTGCCAGCAGAGACCGGGACCTGAACACTGAAGCTTTCTTT

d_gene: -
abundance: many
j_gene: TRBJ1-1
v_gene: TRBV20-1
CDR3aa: CSARDVRVTEAFF
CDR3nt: TGCAGTGCTAGAGATGTGAGAGTGACTGAAGCTTTCTTT

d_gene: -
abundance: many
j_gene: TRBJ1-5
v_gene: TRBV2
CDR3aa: CASSPPEQPQHF
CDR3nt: TGTGCCAGCAGTCCGCCTGAACAGCCCCAGCATTTT

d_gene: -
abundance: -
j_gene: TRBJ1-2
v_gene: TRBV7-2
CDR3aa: CASRDIGNDGYTF
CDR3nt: TGTGCCAGCCGGGACATCGGGAATGATGGCTACACCTTC

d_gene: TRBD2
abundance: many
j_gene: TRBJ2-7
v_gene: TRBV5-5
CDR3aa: CASSLAGSLSEQYF
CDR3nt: TGTGCCAGCAGCTTAGCGGGGAGCCTCTCCGAGCAGTACTTC

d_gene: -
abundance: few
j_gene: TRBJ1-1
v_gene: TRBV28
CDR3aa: CASSFLGSSDTEAFF
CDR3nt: TGTGCCAGCAGTTTCTTGGGCAGTTCGGACACTGAAGCTTTCTTT

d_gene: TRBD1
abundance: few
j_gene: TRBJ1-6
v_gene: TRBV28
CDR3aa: CASSFFAPPGQISSYNSPLHF
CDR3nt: TGTGCCAGCAGTTTTTTCGCTCCTCCGGGACAGATTAGCTCCTATAATTCACCCCTCCACTTT

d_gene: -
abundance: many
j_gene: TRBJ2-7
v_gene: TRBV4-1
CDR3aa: CASSQEGAQSYEQYF
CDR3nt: TGCGCCAGCAGCCAAGAAGGCGCCCAGTCCTACGAGCAGTACTTC

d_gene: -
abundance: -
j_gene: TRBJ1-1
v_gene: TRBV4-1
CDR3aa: CASSQVPDPNTEAFF
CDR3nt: TGCGCCAGCAGCCAAGTACCCGATCCGAACACTGAAGCTTTCTTT

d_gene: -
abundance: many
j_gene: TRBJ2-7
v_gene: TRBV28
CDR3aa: CASGQAGSGLIAQYF
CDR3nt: TGTGCCAGCGGCCAGGCCGGATCAGGGTTGATTGCGCAGTACTTC

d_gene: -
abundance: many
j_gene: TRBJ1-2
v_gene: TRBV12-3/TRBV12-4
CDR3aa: CASSFEGIGGYTF
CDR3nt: TGTGCCAGCAGCTTTGAAGGGATTGGTGGCTACACCTTC

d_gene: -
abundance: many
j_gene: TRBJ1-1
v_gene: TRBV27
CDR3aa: CASSFYPGMNTEAFF
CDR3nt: TGTGCCAGCAGTTTTTATCCGGGAATGAACACTGAAGCTTTCTTT

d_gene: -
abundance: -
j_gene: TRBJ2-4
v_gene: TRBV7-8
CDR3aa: CASSPPLIAKNIQYF
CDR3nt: TGTGCCAGCAGCCCACCGTTGATAGCCAAAAACATTCAGTACTTC

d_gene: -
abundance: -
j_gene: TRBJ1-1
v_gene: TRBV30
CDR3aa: CAWNNGAGEAFF
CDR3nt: TGTGCCTGGAATAATGGGGCCGGTGAAGCTTTCTTT

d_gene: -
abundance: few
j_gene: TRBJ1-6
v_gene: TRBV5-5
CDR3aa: CASSLDSSPLHF
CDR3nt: TGTGCCAGCAGCTTGGACTCTTCACCCCTCCACTTT

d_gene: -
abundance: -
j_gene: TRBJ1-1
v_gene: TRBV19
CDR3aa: CASSAPTKRNTEAFF
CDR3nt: TGTGCCAGTAGTGCTCCTACTAAGAGAAACACTGAAGCTTTCTTT

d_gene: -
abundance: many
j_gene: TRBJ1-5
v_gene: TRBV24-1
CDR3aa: CATSDGPQDQPQHF
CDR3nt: TGTGCCACCAGTGATGGACCCCAGGATCAGCCCCAGCATTTT

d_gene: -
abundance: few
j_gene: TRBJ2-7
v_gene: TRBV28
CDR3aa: CASGEGRGKVEQYF
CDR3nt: TGTGCCAGCGGCGAGGGTAGGGGGAAGGTCGAGCAGTACTTC

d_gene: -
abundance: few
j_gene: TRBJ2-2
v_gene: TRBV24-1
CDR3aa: CATSDFAGSVTGELFF
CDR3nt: TGTGCCACCAGTGATTTCGCAGGGTCCGTCACCGGGGAGCTGTTTTTT